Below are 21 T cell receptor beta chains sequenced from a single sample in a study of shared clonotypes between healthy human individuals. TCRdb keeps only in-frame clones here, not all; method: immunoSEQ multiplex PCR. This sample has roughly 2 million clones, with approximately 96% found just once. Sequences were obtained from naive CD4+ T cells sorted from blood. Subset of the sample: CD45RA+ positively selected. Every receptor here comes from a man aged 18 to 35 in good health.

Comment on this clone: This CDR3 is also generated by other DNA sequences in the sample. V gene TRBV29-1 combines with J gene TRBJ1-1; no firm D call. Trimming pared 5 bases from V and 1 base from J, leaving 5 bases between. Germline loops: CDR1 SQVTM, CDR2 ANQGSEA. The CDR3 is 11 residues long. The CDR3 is CSVRANTEAFF. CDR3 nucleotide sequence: TGCAGCGTTAGGGCGAACACTGAAGCTTTCTTT.

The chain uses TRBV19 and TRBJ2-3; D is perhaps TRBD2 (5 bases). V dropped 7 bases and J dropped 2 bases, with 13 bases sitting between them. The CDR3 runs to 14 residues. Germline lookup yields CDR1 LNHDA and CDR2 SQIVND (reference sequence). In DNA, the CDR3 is TGTGCCAGTAACGAGGGTTCGCTCACAGATACGCAGTATTTT. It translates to CASNEGSLTDTQYF.

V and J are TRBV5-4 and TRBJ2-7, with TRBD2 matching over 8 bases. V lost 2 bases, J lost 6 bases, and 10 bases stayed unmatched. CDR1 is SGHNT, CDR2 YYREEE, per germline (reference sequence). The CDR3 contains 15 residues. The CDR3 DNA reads TGTGCCAGCAGCTTTTATCTAGCGGGCCCACCCGAGCAGTACTTC. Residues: CASSFYLAGPPEQYF.

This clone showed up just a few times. CDR3 sequence: CAWRESSSNSPLHF. CDR3 DNA sequence: TGTGCCTGGAGAGAGTCCTCTAGTAATTCACCCCTCCACTTT. The gene calls are TRBV30 and TRBJ1-6; no clear D. The germline V gene has CDR1 GTSNPN and CDR2 SVGIG (reference sequence). The CDR3 contains 14 residues. V lost 3 bases, J lost 6 bases, and 12 bases lay in between.

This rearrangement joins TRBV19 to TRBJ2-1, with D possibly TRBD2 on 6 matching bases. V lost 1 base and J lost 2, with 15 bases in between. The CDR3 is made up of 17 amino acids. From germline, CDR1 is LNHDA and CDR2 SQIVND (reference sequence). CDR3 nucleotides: TGTGCCAGTAGTATAGGGTTGGGCGGGGTTACCTACAATGAGCAGTTCTTC. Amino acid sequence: CASSIGLGGVTYNEQFF.

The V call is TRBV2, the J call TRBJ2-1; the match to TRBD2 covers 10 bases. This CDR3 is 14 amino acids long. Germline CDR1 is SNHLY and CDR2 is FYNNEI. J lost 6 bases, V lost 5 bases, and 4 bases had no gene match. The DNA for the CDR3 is TGTGCCAGCAGTCCTACTAGCGGGGTCAATGAGCAGTTCTTC. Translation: CASSPTSGVNEQFF.

CDR3 coding DNA: TGCGCCAGCAGCTACGTCGGGGGAGGAGGGGAGCAGTACTTC. Its protein is CASSYVGGGGEQYF. The genes are TRBV5-1 and TRBJ2-7; a possible D gene is TRBD2 (6 bases). The germline CDR1 and CDR2 sequences are SGHRS and YFSETQ. Trimming removed 3 bases from V and 7 bases from J, with 17 bases in between. The CDR3 loop spans 14 amino acids.

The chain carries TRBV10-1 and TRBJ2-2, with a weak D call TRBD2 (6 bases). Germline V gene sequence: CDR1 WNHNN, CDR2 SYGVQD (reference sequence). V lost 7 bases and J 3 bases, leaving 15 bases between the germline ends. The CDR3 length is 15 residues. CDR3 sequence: CASTPGDRYTGELFF. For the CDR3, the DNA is TGCGCCAGCACTCCGGGGGATCGCTACACCGGGGAGCTGTTTTTT.

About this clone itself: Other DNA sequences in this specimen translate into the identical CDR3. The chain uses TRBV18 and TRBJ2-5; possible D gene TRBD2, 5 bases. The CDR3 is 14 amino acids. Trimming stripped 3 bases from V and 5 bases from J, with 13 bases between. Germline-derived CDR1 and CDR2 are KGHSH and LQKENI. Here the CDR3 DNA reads TGTGCCAGCTCACCGGACTTGGGCGGGGAGACCCAGTACTTC. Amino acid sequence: CASSPDLGGETQYF.

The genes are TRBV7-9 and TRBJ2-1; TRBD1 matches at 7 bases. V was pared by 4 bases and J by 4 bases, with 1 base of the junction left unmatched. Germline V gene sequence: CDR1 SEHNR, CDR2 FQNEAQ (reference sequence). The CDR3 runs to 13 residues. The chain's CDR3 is CASSSGQYNEQFF. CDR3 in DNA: TGTGCCAGCAGCTCGGGACAGTACAATGAGCAGTTCTTC.

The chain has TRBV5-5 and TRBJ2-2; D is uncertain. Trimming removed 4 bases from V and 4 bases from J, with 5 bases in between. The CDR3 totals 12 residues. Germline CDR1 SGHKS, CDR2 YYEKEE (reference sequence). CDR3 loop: CASSLITGELFF. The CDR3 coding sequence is TGTGCCAGCAGCCTCATCACCGGGGAGCTGTTTTTT.

The CDR3 DNA follows: TGTGCCAGCAGTCGGCGACAAATCCCCGAGCAGTACTTC. It specifies CASSRRQIPEQYF. The chain links TRBV6-6 to TRBJ2-7; D remains unclear. CDR3 length: 13 amino acids. Trimming shortened V by 5 bases and J by 6 bases, and 14 bases separated the two germline ends. The germline gives CDR1 MNHNY, CDR2 SVGAGI (reference sequence).

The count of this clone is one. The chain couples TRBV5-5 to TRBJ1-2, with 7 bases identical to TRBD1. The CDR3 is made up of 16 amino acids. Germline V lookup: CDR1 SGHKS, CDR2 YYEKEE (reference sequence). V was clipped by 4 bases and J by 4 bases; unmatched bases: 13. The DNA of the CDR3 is TGTGCCAGCAGCGCAACTGTCAACCGGGACAGCTATGGCTACACCTTC. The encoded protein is CASSATVNRDSYGYTF.

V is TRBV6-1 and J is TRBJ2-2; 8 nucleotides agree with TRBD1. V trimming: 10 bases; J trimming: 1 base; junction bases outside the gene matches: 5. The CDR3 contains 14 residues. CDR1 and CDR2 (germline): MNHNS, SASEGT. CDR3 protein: CATAGTGNTGELFF. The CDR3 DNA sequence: TGTGCCACAGCCGGGACAGGGAACACCGGGGAGCTGTTTTTT.

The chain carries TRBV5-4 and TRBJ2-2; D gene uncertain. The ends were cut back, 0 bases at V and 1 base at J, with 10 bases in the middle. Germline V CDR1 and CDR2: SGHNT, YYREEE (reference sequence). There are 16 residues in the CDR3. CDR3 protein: CASSLAGQLNTGELFF. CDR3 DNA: TGTGCCAGCAGCTTGGCTGGTCAGCTGAACACCGGGGAGCTGTTTTTT.

The CDR3 loop reads CASSDGAGNEQFF. The CDR3 nucleotides are TGTGCCAGCAGTGATGGGGCTGGGAATGAGCAGTTCTTC. J is TRBJ2-1 and V is TRBV2; a weak D match, TRBD1 (5 bases). CDR1 SNHLY and CDR2 FYNNEI come from the germline V gene. The CDR3 is 13 residues long. Trimming shortened V by 3 bases and J by 7 bases, and 10 bases separated the two germline ends.

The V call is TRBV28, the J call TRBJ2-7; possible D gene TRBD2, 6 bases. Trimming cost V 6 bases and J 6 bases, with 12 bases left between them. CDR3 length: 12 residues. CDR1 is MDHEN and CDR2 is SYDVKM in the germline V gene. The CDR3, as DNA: TGTGCCAGCAGGGTTCCGGGGGTCGAGCAGTACTTC. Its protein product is CASRVPGVEQYF. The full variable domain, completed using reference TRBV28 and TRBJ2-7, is DVKVTQSSRYLVKRTGEKVFLECVQDMDHENMFWYRQDPGLGLRLIYFSYDVKMKEKGDIPEGYSVSREKKERFSLILESASTNQTSMYLCASRVPGVEQYFGPGTRLTVT.

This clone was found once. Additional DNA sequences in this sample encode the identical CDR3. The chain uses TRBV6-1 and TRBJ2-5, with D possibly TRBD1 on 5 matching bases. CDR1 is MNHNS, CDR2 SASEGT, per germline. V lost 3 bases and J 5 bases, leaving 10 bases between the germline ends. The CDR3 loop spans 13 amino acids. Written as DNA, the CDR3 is TGTGCCAGCAGTGACAGGGTGCCGGAGACCCAGTACTTC. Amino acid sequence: CASSDRVPETQYF.

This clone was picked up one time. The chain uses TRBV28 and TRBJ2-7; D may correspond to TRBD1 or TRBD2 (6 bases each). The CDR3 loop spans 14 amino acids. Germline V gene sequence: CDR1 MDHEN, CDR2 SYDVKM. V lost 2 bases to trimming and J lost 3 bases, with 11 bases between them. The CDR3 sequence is CASSLTQGGYEQYF. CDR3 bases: TGTGCCAGCAGTTTAACACAGGGAGGCTACGAGCAGTACTTC.

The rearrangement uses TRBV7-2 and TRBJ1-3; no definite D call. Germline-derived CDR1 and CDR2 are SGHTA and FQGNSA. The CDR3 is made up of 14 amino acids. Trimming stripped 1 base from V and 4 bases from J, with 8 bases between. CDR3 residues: CASSLVAAGNTIYF. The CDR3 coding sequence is TGTGCCAGCAGCTTAGTGGCGGCGGGAAACACCATATATTTT.

DNA of the CDR3: TGTGCCAGCAGTTCCATTAAAGCAGGGGGAGAGACCCAGTACTTC. Translating gives CASSSIKAGGETQYF. The rearrangement uses TRBV6-5 and TRBJ2-5; the match to TRBD1 covers 7 bases. The V segment lost 4 bases and the J segment 4 bases; nucleotides outside the gene matches: 9. Germline CDR1 MNHEY, CDR2 SVGAGI. The CDR3 consists of 15 residues.